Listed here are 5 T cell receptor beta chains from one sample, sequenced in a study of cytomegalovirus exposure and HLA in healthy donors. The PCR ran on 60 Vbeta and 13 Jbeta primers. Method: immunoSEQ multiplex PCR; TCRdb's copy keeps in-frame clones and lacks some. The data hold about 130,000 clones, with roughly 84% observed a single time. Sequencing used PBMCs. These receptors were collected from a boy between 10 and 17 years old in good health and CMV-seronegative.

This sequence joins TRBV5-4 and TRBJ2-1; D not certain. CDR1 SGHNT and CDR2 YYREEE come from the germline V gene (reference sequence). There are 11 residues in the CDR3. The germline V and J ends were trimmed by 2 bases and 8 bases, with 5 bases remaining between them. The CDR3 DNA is TGTGCCAGCAGCTTAGCTGATGAGCAGTTCTTC. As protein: CASSLADEQFF.

CDR3 protein: CASSFLSRDEQFF. The CDR3 DNA reads TGTGCCAGCAGCTTCTTGTCTCGGGATGAGCAGTTCTTC. The rearrangement joins TRBV5-4 to TRBJ2-1; D gene ambiguous. Trimming shortened V by 2 bases and J by 8 bases, and 11 bases separated the two germline ends. Germline V lookup: CDR1 SGHNT, CDR2 YYREEE (reference sequence). The CDR3 sequence is 13 residues long. Supplemented by reference TRBV5-4 and TRBJ2-1, the full variable domain reads ETGVTQSPTHLIKTRGQQVTLRCSSQSGHNTVSWYQQALGQGPQFIFQYYREEENGRGNFPPRFSGLQFPNYSSELNVNALELDDSALYLCASSFLSRDEQFFGPGTRLTVL.

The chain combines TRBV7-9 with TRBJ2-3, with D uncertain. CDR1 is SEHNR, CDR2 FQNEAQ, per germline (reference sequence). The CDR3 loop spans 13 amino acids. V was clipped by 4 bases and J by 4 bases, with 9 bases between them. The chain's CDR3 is CASSSPSSDTQYF. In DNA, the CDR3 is TGTGCCAGCAGCTCCCCTTCCTCAGATACGCAGTATTTT.

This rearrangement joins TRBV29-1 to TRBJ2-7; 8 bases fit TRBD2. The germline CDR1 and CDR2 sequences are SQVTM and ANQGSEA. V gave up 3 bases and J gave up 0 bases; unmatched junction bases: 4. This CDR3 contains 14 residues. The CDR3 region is CSVDLGTSSYEQYF. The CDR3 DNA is TGCAGCGTTGATTTAGGGACTAGCTCCTACGAGCAGTACTTC.

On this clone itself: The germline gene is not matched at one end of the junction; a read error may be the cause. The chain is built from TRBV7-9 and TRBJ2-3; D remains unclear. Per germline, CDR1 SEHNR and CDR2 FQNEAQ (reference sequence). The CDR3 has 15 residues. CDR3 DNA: TGTTCCAGCAGCTCGCGACTGGAAAGCACAGATACGCAGTATTTT. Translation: CSSSSRLESTDTQYF. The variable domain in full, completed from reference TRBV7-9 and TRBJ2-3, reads DTGVSQNPRHKITKRGQNVTFRCDPISEHNRLYWYRQTLGQGPEFLTYFQNEAQLEKSRLLSDRFSAERPKGSFSTLEIQRTEQGDSAMYLCSSSSRLESTDTQYFGPGTRLTVL.